This paragraph reports one TCR beta chain. This sample was included in a study of blood T cell repertoires in COVID-19. Background on the study: Acute and convalescent COVID-19 samples came from the United States, Italy and Spain. PBMCs, B-cell-depleted T cells, or T cells provided the cDNA or gDNA that made up the material.

V lost 3 bases, J lost 6 bases, and 8 bases stayed unmatched. This CDR3 spans 14 amino acids. CDR1 is SGHRS, CDR2 YFSETQ, per germline. As handled by the study authors: From reference gene primer amplification, estimates of nucleated cell counts were derived. Clones were sequenced by immunoSEQ multiplex PCR, and TCRdb holds only the in-frame ones, with some missing. D and trimming come from the DNA, and the V and J calls and clone size come from that table. The sample has over 250,000 clones, 60% to 75% seen once; the top ten hold about 3.1%. The sample was peripheral blood. The chain couples TRBV5-1 to TRBJ2-7; 8 bases map to TRBD2. The origin of this receptor is an elderly woman with acute or convalescent COVID-19. The CDR3 DNA reads as TGCGCCAGCAGCTCCTTAGCGGGGCCCGGCGAGCAGTACTTC. Protein product: CASSSLAGPGEQYF.